A single sample gave rise to the 2 T cell receptor beta chains below, sequenced in a study of OX40 agonist ivuxolimab in advanced cancers. Method: immunoSEQ multiplex PCR; TCRdb's copy keeps in-frame clones and lacks some. The sample has about 16,000 clones; approximately 84% are singletons. The sequencing here drew on CD4+ or CD8+ T cells sorted from blood, taken in a trial of the OX40 agonist ivuxolimab. The receptors were gathered from an adult with an advanced solid tumor such as melanoma, head and neck, liver or kidney cancer.

The rearrangement uses TRBV11-2 and TRBJ1-4; D perhaps matches TRBD1 (6 bases). The V gene's germline CDR1 is SGHAT and CDR2 FQNNGV. V lost 1 base to trimming and J lost 5 bases, with 11 bases between them. The CDR3 loop spans 15 amino acids. This chain's CDR3 is CASSLVGGPNEKLFF. In DNA, the CDR3 is TGTGCCAGCAGCTTAGTTGGGGGCCCCAATGAAAAACTGTTTTTT. Full variable domain (remainder filled in from reference TRBV11-2 and TRBJ1-4): EAGVAQSPRYKIIEKRQSVAFWCNPISGHATLYWYQQILGQGPKLLIQFQNNGVVDDSQLPKDRFSAERLKGVDSTLKIQPAKLEDSAVYLCASSLVGGPNEKLFFGSGTQLSVL.

The chain employs TRBV4-1 and TRBJ2-7; 7 bases are a match to TRBD1. J was trimmed by 4 bases and V by 4 bases; bases with no gene match: 7. The CDR3 has 14 amino acids. Germline lookup yields CDR1 MGHRA and CDR2 YSYEKL. The CDR3 protein is CASSLPGQNYEQYF. The CDR3 DNA follows: TGCGCCAGCAGCCTCCCGGGACAGAATTACGAGCAGTACTTC.